This T cell receptor beta chain comes out of a study of radiotherapy plus CTLA-4 blockade in lung cancer. Study-level information: With approximately 33% of patients having disease control, objective responses were seen in about 17%. Whole-study results and caveats: Expansion in blood of tumor-derived TCR clones was seen after radiotherapy plus ipilimumab.

Germline V CDR1 and CDR2: SGHVS, FQNEAQ. The CDR3 is made up of 16 amino acids. V dropped 4 bases and J dropped 7; count of bases not matched to a gene: 12. People whose metastatic non-small-cell lung cancer was chemo-refractory got focal radiation along with CTLA-4 blockade by ipilimumab. About this clone itself: Its antigen is unidentified.

The data were produced by immunoSEQ multiplex PCR, yet TCRdb's version contains in-frame clones alone and is incomplete. The data show more than 35,000 clones, 75% to 90% seen once. This chain joins TRBV7-8 and TRBJ1-5, with 8 bases fitting TRBD1. The origin of this receptor is a human donor with non-small cell lung cancer who had stable disease on radiotherapy plus ipilimumab. The specimen was peripheral blood, collected from a patient treated with radiotherapy plus ipilimumab. The CDR3 sequence is CASSSLQGAMGQPQHF. The CDR3 DNA sequence: TGTGCCAGCAGCTCCCTCCAGGGGGCGATGGGACAGCCCCAGCATTTT.